The entry below describes one T cell receptor (beta chain). Its antigen is undetermined. The germline gives CDR1 MNHNS, CDR2 SASEGT. Germline trimming cut 4 bases from V and 9 bases from J; bases unmatched to any gene: 11. The CDR3 spans 17 residues. This PCR relied on a set of 60 Vbeta primers and 13 Jbeta primers. Measured with immunoSEQ multiplex PCR; TCRdb has only the in-frame clones, and not every one. The sample consists of about 120,000 clones, around four fifths of them appearing once. The record originates from a study of cytomegalovirus exposure and HLA in healthy donors. Findings and limits, study-wide: In a later analysis, the majority of CMV-associated beta chains seemingly showed HLA restriction.

V gene TRBV6-1 combines with J gene TRBJ1-6; 11 bases are a match to TRBD1. The sequence was collected from a man aged 40-50 years in good health and CMV-seronegative. The material sequenced was PBMCs. The CDR3 DNA reads as TGTGCCAGCAGTGTCGGACAGGGGGCAATATTTGGTTCACCCCTCCACTTT. Translated: CASSVGQGAIFGSPLHF.